The 20 T cell receptor beta chains listed next were all sequenced from one sample in a study of blood T cell repertoires in COVID-19. Libraries were prepared by immunoSEQ multiplex PCR; TCRdb keeps only in-frame clonotypes and omits some of them. The sample yields approximately 170,000 clones, around 82% seen once. Sequencing was performed on peripheral blood. Receptor source: a man aged 55 to 69 with active or convalescent COVID-19.

This chain joins TRBV2 and TRBJ1-1, with D possibly TRBD1 on 6 matching bases. CDR1 and CDR2 from the germline V gene are SNHLY and FYNNEI. V lost 3 bases to trimming and J lost 2 bases, with 13 bases between them. The CDR3 extends over 15 amino acids. The CDR3 sequence is CASSDRTAGNTEAFF. Here the CDR3 DNA reads TGTGCCAGCAGTGATCGGACAGCGGGAAACACTGAAGCTTTCTTT.

V usage is TRBV29-1 and J usage is TRBJ1-3; TRBD1 might be the D (6 bases). This CDR3 contains 13 residues. Germline V gives CDR1 SQVTM, CDR2 ANQGSEA. The V end was cut by 5 bases, the J end by 2 bases, with 10 bases between. The DNA of the CDR3 is TGCAGCGTTTGGGGGGGCCCTGGAAACACCATATATTTT. Translating gives CSVWGGPGNTIYF.

Only a few counts were recorded for this clone. As DNA, the CDR3 is TGCAGCGTTGAATATCCCGGGGAACAAGAGACCCAGTACTTC. It codes for CSVEYPGEQETQYF. V is TRBV29-1 and J is TRBJ2-5; tentative D call: TRBD2 (5 bases). V lost 2 bases and J 2 bases, leaving 12 bases between the germline ends. The CDR3 is 14 amino acids. Germline V gene lookup returns CDR1 SQVTM and CDR2 ANQGSEA. Variable domain in full (rest from reference TRBV29-1 and TRBJ2-5): SAVISQKPSRDICQRGTSLTIQCQVDSQVTMMFWYRQQPGQSLTLIATANQGSEATYESGFVIDKFPISRPNLTFSTLTVSNMSPEDSSIYLCSVEYPGEQETQYFGPGTRLLVL.

The chain carries TRBV14 and TRBJ1-1, with unresolved D. The CDR3 has 13 residues. Germline assignment: CDR1 SGHDN and CDR2 FVKESK. V was cut by 2 bases and J by 3 bases, with 7 bases left in between. The CDR3 sequence: CASSQSLDTEAFF. In DNA, the CDR3 is TGTGCCAGCAGCCAATCTCTCGACACTGAAGCTTTCTTT.

The chain has TRBV19 and TRBJ1-4; D unresolved. The V gene's germline CDR1 is LNHDA and CDR2 SQIVND (reference sequence). This CDR3 comprises 14 residues. V dropped 6 bases and J dropped 7 bases, with 15 bases sitting between them. The CDR3 reads CASSPAPEGEKLFF. Here the CDR3 DNA reads TGTGCCAGTAGCCCTGCCCCGGAGGGTGAAAAACTGTTTTTT. Full variable domain (outside the CDR3, taken from reference TRBV19 and TRBJ1-4): DGGITQSPKYLFRKEGQNVTLSCEQNLNHDAMYWYRQDPGQGLRLIYYSQIVNDFQKGDIAEGYSVSREKKESFPLTVTSAQKNPTAFYLCASSPAPEGEKLFFGSGTQLSVL.

This clone has a single count. The chain couples TRBV19 to TRBJ2-5; 8 bases map to TRBD1. Losses at the gene ends were 3 bases for V and 2 bases for J; bases not matched to a gene: 5. The CDR3 contains 15 residues. The V gene's germline CDR1 is LNHDA and CDR2 SQIVND (reference sequence). The CDR3 sequence is CASSIQGAAQETQYF. CDR3 DNA: TGTGCCAGTAGTATCCAGGGGGCGGCTCAAGAGACCCAGTACTTC. The whole variable domain, remainder taken from reference TRBV19 and TRBJ2-5, is DGGITQSPKYLFRKEGQNVTLSCEQNLNHDAMYWYRQDPGQGLRLIYYSQIVNDFQKGDIAEGYSVSREKKESFPLTVTSAQKNPTAFYLCASSIQGAAQETQYFGPGTRLLVL.

CDR3 nucleotides: TGCGCCAGCTGGTGGGGCTCCAGCGGGGGGGCTGGGAATGAGCAGTTCTTC. Residues: CASWWGSSGGAGNEQFF. The chain recombines TRBV5-1 with TRBJ2-1; 10 positions agree with TRBD2. Germline CDR1 SGHRS, CDR2 YFSETQ. The CDR3 covers 17 residues. The V and J ends lost 7 bases and 7 bases, in that order; junction bases with no gene match: 17.

V gene TRBV10-3 combines with J gene TRBJ2-7, with 8 bases that match TRBD2. Unmatched junction bases numbered 4, after V lost 4 bases and J lost 2 bases. The CDR3 covers 14 residues. Germline CDR1 reads ENHRY; CDR2 reads SYGVKD. The CDR3 DNA follows: TGTGCCATCAGTGTGGTAGCGGGAACCTACGAGCAGTACTTC. Translated, it gives CAISVVAGTYEQYF.

The chain links TRBV27 to TRBJ2-5; the match to TRBD2 covers 7 bases. V trimming: 1 base; J trimming: 9 bases; junction bases outside the gene matches: 11. The germline gives CDR1 MNHEY, CDR2 SMNVEV (reference sequence). CDR3 length: 15 residues. The CDR3 nucleotides are TGTGCCAGCAGTTTATTGTCGGGAGGACCAGTGGCCCAGTACTTC. Its protein is CASSLLSGGPVAQYF.

This chain links TRBV2 with TRBJ2-1; weak D call: TRBD2 (6 bases). The CDR3 is 13 amino acids. Germline V gene lookup returns CDR1 SNHLY and CDR2 FYNNEI. V lost 6 bases and J 5 bases, leaving 11 bases between the germline ends. CDR3 nucleotide sequence: TGTGCCAGCAGCCGGGAGTTTAACAATGAGCAGTTCTTC. Translated: CASSREFNNEQFF.

The genes are TRBV6-5 and TRBJ1-2; D not resolved. Trimming shortened V by 0 bases and J by 2 bases, and 7 bases separated the two germline ends. CDR3 length: 14 residues. Germline assignment: CDR1 MNHEY and CDR2 SVGAGI. The CDR3 loop is CASSYSPQNYGYTF. The CDR3 region has the DNA TGTGCCAGCAGTTACTCTCCACAGAACTATGGCTACACCTTC.

The J gene is TRBJ1-1, the V gene TRBV7-9, with 9 bases lining up with TRBD1. The trim removed 5 bases at V and 4 bases at J, leaving 8 bases unmatched. CDR3 length equals 15 residues. Germline V gene sequence: CDR1 SEHNR, CDR2 FQNEAQ (reference sequence). CDR3 coding DNA: TGTGCCAGCAGCACCCGGGACAGGGCTCTCACTGAAGCTTTCTTT. Translating gives CASSTRDRALTEAFF.

The chain combines TRBV7-2 with TRBJ2-5; possible D gene TRBD1, 6 bases. The CDR3 sequence is 14 residues long. V was pared by 4 bases and J by 2 bases, with 11 bases between. Germline assignment: CDR1 SGHTA and CDR2 FQGNSA. The CDR3 region has the DNA TGTGCCAGCAGCTCATCCCAGGGGCAAGAGACCCAGTACTTC. It yields the protein CASSSSQGQETQYF.

The V gene is TRBV6-5, the J gene TRBJ1-6; tentatively, D is TRBD1 (5 bases). The CDR3 is 14 amino acids. Trimming left V 8 bases short and J 6 bases short, with 14 bases between. Germline CDR1 is MNHEY and CDR2 is SVGAGI. CDR3 residues: CASCGASGNSPLHF. The DNA for the CDR3 is TGTGCCAGCTGCGGGGCTTCTGGTAATTCACCCCTCCACTTT.

J is TRBJ1-5 and V is TRBV28; 7 nucleotides match TRBD1. Germline CDR1 reads MDHEN; CDR2 reads SYDVKM. V shed 6 bases, J shed 5 bases, and the junction held 7 bases outside the gene matches. This CDR3 spans 14 amino acids. Here the CDR3 DNA reads TGTGCCAGCAGCGGCTCGGGACAGTATCAGCCCCAGCATTTT. Its protein is CASSGSGQYQPQHF. Variable domain in full (rest from reference TRBV28 and TRBJ1-5): DVKVTQSSRYLVKRTGEKVFLECVQDMDHENMFWYRQDPGLGLRLIYFSYDVKMKEKGDIPEGYSVSREKKERFSLILESASTNQTSMYLCASSGSGQYQPQHFGDGTRLSIL.

The chain joins TRBV5-4 to TRBJ2-1, with D maybe TRBD2 (7 bases). The germline V gene encodes CDR1 SGHNT and CDR2 YYREEE (reference sequence). The CDR3 runs to 16 residues. The V and J ends lost 6 bases and 9 bases respectively, with 25 bases between them. CDR3 DNA: TGTGCCAGCACCCCCCGGGGGGCTAGCGGAAGCGGTGAGCAGTTCTTC. Amino acids: CASTPRGASGSGEQFF.

Points on this clone: Mismatch with germline at one junction end may stem from a read error. V is TRBV7-7 and J is TRBJ2-5; TRBD1 is a possible D gene (6 bases). This CDR3 is built from 15 residues. The germline V gene has CDR1 SSHAT and CDR2 FNYEAQ (reference sequence). The CDR3 nucleotides read TGTGCTAGCAGCACGGGCAGGGGTCGGCCGGAGACCCAGTACTTC. Translating gives CASSTGRGRPETQYF.

CDR3 residues: CASSPRTSDWYNEQFF. The CDR3 DNA is TGTGCCAGCTCACCTCGGACTAGCGATTGGTACAATGAGCAGTTCTTC. This chain links TRBV18 with TRBJ2-1, with 9 nucleotides matching TRBD2. V shed 3 bases, J shed 4 bases, and the junction held 7 bases outside the gene matches. The CDR3 consists of 16 residues. Germline CDR1 and CDR2: KGHSH and LQKENI.

The chain combines TRBV29-1 with TRBJ1-4; 7 bases fit TRBD1. V was pared by 5 bases and J by 6 bases, with 6 bases of the junction left unmatched. CDR1 is SQVTM, CDR2 ANQGSEA, per germline. This CDR3 has 13 amino acids. The CDR3 sequence is CSVRDSSYEKLFF. The CDR3 DNA is TGCAGCGTTAGGGACAGTTCTTATGAAAAACTGTTTTTT.

The chain combines TRBV18 with TRBJ1-3; 7 bases match TRBD1. The junction had 13 bases not matched to a gene; V was cut back by 6 bases and J by 8 bases. CDR3 length: 15 amino acids. The germline gives CDR1 KGHSH, CDR2 LQKENI. CDR3 nucleotide sequence: TGTGCCAGCTCGATTCAATCGACAGGGATAGACACCATATATTTT. Translated, it gives CASSIQSTGIDTIYF.